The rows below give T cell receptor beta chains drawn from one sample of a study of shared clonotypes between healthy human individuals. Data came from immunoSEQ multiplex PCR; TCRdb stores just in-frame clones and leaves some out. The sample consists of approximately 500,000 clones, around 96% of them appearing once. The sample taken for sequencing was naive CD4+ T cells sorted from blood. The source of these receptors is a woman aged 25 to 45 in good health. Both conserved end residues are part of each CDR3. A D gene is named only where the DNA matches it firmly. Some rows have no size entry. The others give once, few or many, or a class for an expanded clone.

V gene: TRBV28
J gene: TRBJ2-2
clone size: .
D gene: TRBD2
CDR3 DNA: TGTGCCAGCAGTCGCTCTCGACTAGCGGGAGGTGTAGACACCGGGGAGCTGTTTTTT
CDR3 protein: CASSRSRLAGGVDTGELFF

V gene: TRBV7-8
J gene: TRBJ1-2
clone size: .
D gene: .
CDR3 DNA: TGTGCCAGCAGCTTTTATCAGGACCCTCGCCGCTATGGCTACACCTTC
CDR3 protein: CASSFYQDPRRYGYTF

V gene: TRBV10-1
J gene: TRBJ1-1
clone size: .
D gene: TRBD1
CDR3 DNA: TGCGCCAGCAGCACAGGGGAGAACACTGAAGCTTTCTTT
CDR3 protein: CASSTGENTEAFF

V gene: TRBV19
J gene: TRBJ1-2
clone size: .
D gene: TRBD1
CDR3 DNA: TGTGCCAGTAGCAGACAGGGGTCGAACTATGGCTACACCTTC
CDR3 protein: CASSRQGSNYGYTF

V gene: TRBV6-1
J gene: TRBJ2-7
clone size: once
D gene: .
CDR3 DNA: TGTGCCAGCCGGAAAAGGGACTCCTACGAGCAGTACTTC
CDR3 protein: CASRKRDSYEQYF

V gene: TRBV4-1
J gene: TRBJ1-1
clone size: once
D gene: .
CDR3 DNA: TGCGCCAGCAGCCAACTTGCTGAAGCTTTCTTT
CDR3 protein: CASSQLAEAFF

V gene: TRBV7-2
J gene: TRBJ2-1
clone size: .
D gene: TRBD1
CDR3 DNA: TGTGCCAGCAGCTTAGCGTGGACAGGGCAGTTCTTC
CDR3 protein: CASSLAWTGQFF

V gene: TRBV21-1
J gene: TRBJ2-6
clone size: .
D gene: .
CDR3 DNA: TGTGCCAGCCTCAGGCCGACAGGGTGTTATTTGGGGGCCAACGTCCTGACTTTC
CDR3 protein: CASLRPTGCYLGANVLTF

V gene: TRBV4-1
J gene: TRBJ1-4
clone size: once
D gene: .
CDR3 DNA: TGCGCCAGCAGCCACGGCTGGGTATCGGAAAAACTGTTTTTT
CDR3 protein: CASSHGWVSEKLFF

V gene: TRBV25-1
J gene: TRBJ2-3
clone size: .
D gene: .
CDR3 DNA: TGTGCCAGCAGCGGGGGTAGCGCGAGCACAGATACGCAGTATTTT
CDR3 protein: CASSGGSASTDTQYF

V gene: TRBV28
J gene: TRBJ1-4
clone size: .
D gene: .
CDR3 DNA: TGTGCCAGCAGTTTTGACGGAGCTAATGAAAAACTGTTTTTT
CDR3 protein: CASSFDGANEKLFF

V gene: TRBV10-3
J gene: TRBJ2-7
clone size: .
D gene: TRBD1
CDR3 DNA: TGTGCCATCAACCCGGGACAGGGCTACGAGCAGTACTTC
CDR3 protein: CAINPGQGYEQYF

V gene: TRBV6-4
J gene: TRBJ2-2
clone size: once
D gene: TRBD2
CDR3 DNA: TGTGCCAGCAGTAATAGAGCGGGAGGGCCTTCCGGGGAGCTGTTTTTT
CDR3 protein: CASSNRAGGPSGELFF

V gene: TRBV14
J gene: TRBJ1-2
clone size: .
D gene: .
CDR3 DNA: TGTGCCAGCAGCCGGAGGGAGGGAGGCTACACCTTC
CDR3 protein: CASSRREGGYTF

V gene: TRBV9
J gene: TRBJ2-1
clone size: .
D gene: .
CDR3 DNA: TGTGCCAGCAGCGTAGAACGGAGCGCTACCTCTGGGGCTGAGCAGTTCTTC
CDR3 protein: CASSVERSATSGAEQFF

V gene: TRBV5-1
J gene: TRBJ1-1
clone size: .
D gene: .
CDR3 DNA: TGCGCCAGCAGCTTGGCCGGAGCAGGGGCGTCCACTGAAGCTTTCTTT
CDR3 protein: CASSLAGAGASTEAFF

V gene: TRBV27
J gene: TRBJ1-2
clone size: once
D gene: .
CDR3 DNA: TGTGCCAGCAGTTTATCTGGGGGCGACTATGGCTACACCTTC
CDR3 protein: CASSLSGGDYGYTF

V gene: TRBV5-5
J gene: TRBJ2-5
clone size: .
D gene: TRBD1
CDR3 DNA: TGTGCCAGCAGCAAAACGGACAGGGGTGGAGTTCGGGCCCAGTACTTC
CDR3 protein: CASSKTDRGGVRAQYF

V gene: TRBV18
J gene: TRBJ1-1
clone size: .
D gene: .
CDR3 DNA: TGTGCCAGCTCACCCCGAGGGGGAGTTGGCACTGAAGCTTTCTTT
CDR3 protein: CASSPRGGVGTEAFF

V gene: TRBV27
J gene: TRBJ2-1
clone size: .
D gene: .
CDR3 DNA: TGTGCCAGCACCGGGACGCCCTACAATGAGCAGTTCTTC
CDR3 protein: CASTGTPYNEQFF

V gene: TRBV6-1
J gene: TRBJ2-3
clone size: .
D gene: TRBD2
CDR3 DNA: TGTGCCAGCACCACCGGGACTAGCACGACAGATACGCAGTATTTT
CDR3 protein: CASTTGTSTTDTQYF

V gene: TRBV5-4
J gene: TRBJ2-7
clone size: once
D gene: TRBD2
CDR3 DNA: TGTGCCAGCAGCGCTAGCGGGAGGGCCTACGAGCAGTACTTC
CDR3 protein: CASSASGRAYEQYF

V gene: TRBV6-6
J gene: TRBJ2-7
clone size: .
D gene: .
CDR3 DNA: TGTGCCAGCAGCGGGACCAGGCGAGAGCAGTACTTC
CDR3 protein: CASSGTRREQYF

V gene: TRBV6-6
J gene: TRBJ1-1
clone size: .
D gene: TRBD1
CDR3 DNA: TGTGCCAGCAGCCGGGGACAGCCGAACACTGAAGCTTTCTTT
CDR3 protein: CASSRGQPNTEAFF

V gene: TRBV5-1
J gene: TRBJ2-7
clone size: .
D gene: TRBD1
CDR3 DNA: TGCGCCAGCAGCGGGACAGGGATTCGCCACGAGCAGTACTTC
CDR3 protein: CASSGTGIRHEQYF

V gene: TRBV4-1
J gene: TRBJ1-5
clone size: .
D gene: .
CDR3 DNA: TGCGCCAGCAGCCCAGTAGGGACCCTCAATCAGCCCCAGCATTTT
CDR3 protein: CASSPVGTLNQPQHF

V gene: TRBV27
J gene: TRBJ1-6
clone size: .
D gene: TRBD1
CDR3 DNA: TGTGCCAGCAGTCGGCCGGGGACAGGGGGTTCACCCCTCCACTTT
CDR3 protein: CASSRPGTGGSPLHF

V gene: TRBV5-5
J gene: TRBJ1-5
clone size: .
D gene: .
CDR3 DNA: TGTGCCAGCAGCTGGATAGGGGAGACTATCAATCAGCCCCAGCATTTT
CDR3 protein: CASSWIGETINQPQHF

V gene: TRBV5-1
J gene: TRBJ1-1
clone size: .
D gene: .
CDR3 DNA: TGCGCCAGCAGCCCGGGCAAGAACACTGAAGCTTTCTTT
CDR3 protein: CASSPGKNTEAFF

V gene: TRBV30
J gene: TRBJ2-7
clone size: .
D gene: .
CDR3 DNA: TGTGCCTGGAGTGTAATTCGACCATCCCGGTACGAGCAGTACTTC
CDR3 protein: CAWSVIRPSRYEQYF

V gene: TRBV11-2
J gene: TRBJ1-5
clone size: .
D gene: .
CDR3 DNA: TGTGCCAGCAGCGAGACAGCTCAGCCCCAGCATTTT
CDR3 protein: CASSETAQPQHF

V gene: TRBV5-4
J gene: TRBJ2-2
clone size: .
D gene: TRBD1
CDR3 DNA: TGTGCCAGCAGGACAGGGGAAGTGGGCACCGGGGAGCTGTTTTTT
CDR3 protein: CASRTGEVGTGELFF

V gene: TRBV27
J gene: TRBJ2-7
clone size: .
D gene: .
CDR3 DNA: TGTGCCACCCTAGACGGTAAGACCTACGAGCAGTACTTC
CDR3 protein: CATLDGKTYEQYF

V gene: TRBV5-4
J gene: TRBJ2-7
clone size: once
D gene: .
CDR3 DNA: TGTGCCAGCAGCTTGGGCAGCACCACCTACGAGCAGTACTTC
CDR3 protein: CASSLGSTTYEQYF

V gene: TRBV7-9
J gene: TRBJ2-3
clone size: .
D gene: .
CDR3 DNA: TGTGCCAGCAGCTTAGGGGGATTGAGTCTCACTCGCACAGATACGCAGTATTTT
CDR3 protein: CASSLGGLSLTRTDTQYF

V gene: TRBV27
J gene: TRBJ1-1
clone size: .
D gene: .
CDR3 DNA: TGTGCCAGCGGGGTGGGTCTACCGAACACTGAAGCTTTCTTT
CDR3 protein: CASGVGLPNTEAFF

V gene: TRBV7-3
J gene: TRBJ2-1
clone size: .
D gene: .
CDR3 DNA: TGTGCCAGCAGCTTAAACAGTTACAATGAGCAGTTCTTC
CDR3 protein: CASSLNSYNEQFF

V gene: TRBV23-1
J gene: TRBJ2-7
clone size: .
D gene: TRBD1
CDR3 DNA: TGCGCCAGCAGTTCCGGGCTTGACAGGGGGGGCGAGCAGTACTTC
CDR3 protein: CASSSGLDRGGEQYF

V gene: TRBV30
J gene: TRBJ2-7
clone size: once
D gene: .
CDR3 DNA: TGTGCCTGGAGTGTACCCGGGGACACGCAATACGAGCAGTACTTC
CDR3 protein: CAWSVPGDTQYEQYF

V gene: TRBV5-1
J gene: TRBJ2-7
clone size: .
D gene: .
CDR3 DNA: TGCGCCAGCAGCTCGGGACCCGAATACGAGCAGTACTTC
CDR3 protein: CASSSGPEYEQYF

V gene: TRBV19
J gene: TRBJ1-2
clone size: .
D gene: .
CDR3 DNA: TGTGCCAGTAGTATCCTACAGGGAGGCTACACCTTC
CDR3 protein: CASSILQGGYTF

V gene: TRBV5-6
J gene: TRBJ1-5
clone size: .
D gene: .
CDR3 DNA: TGTGCCAGCAGCCTCGGGAGACATGGTCAGCCCCAGCATTTT
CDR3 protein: CASSLGRHGQPQHF

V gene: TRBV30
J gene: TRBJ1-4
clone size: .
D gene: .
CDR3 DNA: TGTGCCTGGAGTGGACCCAAGGCAACTAATGAAAAACTGTTTTTT
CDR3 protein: CAWSGPKATNEKLFF

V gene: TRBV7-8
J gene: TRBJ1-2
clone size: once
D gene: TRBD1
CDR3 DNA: TGTGCCAGCAGCCCTCGGACAGGGGGCGTCCTCAACTATGGCTACACCTTC
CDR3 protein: CASSPRTGGVLNYGYTF

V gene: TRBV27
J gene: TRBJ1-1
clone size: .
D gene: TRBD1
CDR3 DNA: TGTGCCACCGGGACAGGGAGGTCCCTGGTGAACACTGAAGCTTTCTTT
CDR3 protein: CATGTGRSLVNTEAFF

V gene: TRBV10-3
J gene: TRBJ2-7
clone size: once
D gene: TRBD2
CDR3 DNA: TGTGCCACCGGACTAGCGGGAAACTCCTACGAGCAGTACTTC
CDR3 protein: CATGLAGNSYEQYF

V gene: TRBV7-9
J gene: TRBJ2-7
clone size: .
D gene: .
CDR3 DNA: TGTGCCAGCAGCAAACGGGTGGCCTCGGCGAATCCCTACGAGCAGTACTTC
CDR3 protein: CASSKRVASANPYEQYF

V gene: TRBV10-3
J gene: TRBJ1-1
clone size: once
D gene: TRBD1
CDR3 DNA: TGTGCCATCAGCGAGGGACAGGAAGCTTTCTTT
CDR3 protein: CAISEGQEAFF